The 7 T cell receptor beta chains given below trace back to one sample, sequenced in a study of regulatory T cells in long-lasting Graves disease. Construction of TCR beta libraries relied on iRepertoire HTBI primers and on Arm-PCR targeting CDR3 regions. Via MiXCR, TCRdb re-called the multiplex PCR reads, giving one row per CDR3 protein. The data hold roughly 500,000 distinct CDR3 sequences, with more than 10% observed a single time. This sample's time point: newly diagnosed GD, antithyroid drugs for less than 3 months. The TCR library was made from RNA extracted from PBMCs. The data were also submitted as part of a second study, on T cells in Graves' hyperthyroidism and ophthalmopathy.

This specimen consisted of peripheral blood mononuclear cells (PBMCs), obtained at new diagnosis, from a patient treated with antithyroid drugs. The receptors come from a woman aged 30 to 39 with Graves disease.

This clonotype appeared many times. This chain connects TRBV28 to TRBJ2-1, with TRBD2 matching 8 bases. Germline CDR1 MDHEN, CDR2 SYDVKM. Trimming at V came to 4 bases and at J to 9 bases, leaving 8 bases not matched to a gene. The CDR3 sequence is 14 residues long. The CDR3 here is CASSSRGGWSEQFF. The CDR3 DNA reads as TGTGCCAGCAGTTCTCGGGGGGGGTGGAGTGAGCAGTTCTTC.

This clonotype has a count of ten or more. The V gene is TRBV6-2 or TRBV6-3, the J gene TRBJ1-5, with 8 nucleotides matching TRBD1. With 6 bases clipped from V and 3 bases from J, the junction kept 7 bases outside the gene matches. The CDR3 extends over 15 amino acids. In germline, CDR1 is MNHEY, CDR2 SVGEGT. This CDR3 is CASRHGQGINQPQHF. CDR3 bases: TGTGCCAGCAGACATGGACAGGGCATCAATCAGCCCCAGCATTTT.

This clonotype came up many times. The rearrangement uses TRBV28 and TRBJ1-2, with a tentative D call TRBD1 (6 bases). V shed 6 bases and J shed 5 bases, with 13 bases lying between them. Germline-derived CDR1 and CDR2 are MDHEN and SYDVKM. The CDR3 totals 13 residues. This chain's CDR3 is CASSLGQTYGYTF. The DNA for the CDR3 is TGTGCCAGCAGCCTCGGACAGACGTATGGCTACACCTTC.

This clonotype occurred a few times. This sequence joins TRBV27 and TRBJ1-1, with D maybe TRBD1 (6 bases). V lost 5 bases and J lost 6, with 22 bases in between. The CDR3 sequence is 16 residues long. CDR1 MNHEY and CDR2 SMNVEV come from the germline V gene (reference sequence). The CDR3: CASSPPPMGGGAEAFF. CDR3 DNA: TGTGCCAGCAGTCCCCCCCCGATGGGGGGGGGCGCTGAAGCTTTCTTT.

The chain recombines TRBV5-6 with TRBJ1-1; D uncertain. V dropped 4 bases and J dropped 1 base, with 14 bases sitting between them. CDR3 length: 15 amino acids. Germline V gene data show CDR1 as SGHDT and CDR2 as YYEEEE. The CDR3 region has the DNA TGTGCCAGCAGCCCCCGTCTGGGGAGGAACACTGAAGCTTTCTTT. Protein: CASSPRLGRNTEAFF.

This chain's CDR3 is CASSPRQGNDIQYF. For the CDR3, the DNA is TGTGCCAGCAGCCCGCGACAGGGAAACGACATTCAGTACTTC. The V and J genes are TRBV9 and TRBJ2-4; 7 bases agree with TRBD1. This CDR3 has 14 residues. Per the germline V gene, CDR1 is SGDLS and CDR2 is YYNGEE. V lost 4 bases and J lost 8; bases outside the gene matches: 9.

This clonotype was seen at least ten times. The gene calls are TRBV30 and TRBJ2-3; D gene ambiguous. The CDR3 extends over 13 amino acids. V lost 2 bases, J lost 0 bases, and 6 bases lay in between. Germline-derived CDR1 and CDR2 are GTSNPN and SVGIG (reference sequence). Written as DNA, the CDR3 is TGTGCCTGGAGTTTGGTTAGCACAGATACGCAGTATTTT. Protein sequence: CAWSLVSTDTQYF.